This T cell receptor beta chain is from a study of blood T cells in healthy people across ages. Notes on the study in general: A greater number of naive CD4+ cells and higher diversity distinguished long-lived donors from aged donors. There was no known CMV status for donors, so expanded clonotype changes were possibly confounded. One million T cells yielded diversity estimates that were considered underestimates.

Germline trimming cut 3 bases from V and 5 bases from J; bases unmatched to any gene: 7. This CDR3 has 15 residues. Germline V gives CDR1 KGHSH, CDR2 LQKENI. Through a sample-barcoded 5' primer and a J-beta primer mix, a second PCR was run for about 6 to 11 cycles. TCRdb reprocessed the 5' RACE reads with MiXCR, giving one entry per CDR3 protein. The sample lists around 500,000 distinct CDR3 sequences; 40% to 50% were seen once. As to this clonotype: Its antigen is not identified.

Donation came from healthy Caucasian individuals in Russia who were aged roughly 6 to 95. The chain uses TRBV18 and TRBJ2-1, with 7 bases aligning to TRBD2. This sequence originates from an elderly man in good health. The source material was blood. The CDR3 here is CASSPGTTANNEQFF. The CDR3, as DNA: TGTGCCAGCTCACCTGGGACTACCGCCAACAATGAGCAGTTCTTC.